A selection of T cell receptor beta chains follows, all from one sample in a study of blood T cell repertoires in COVID-19. Only in-frame clones appear in the TCRdb table, and some are missing; sequencing was by immunoSEQ multiplex PCR. The repertoire has about 70,000 clones, 85% of them found once; the top ten carry approximately 4.6%. Source material: peripheral blood. The receptors were sampled from a man at least 80 years old with acute or convalescent COVID-19. Each CDR3 is given with its conserved first and last residue. The D gene is left open where the match is weak.

CDR3,DNA,J,D,V
CASSMDPGGTEAFF,TGTGCCAGCAGCATGGACCCGGGAGGCACTGAAGCTTTCTTT,TRBJ1-1,-,TRBV7-3
CASRNDRGRSYEQYF,TGTGCCAGCAGAAATGACAGGGGGCGGTCCTACGAGCAGTACTTC,TRBJ2-7,TRBD1,TRBV7-2
CASSITRDTYEQYF,TGTGCCAGCAGCATAACCAGGGATACCTACGAGCAGTACTTC,TRBJ2-7,-,TRBV7-2
CASSLKGQGGSNQPQHF,TGTGCCAGCAGCTTGAAGGGACAGGGTGGGAGCAATCAGCCCCAGCATTTT,TRBJ1-5,TRBD1,TRBV5-4
CASSEGTSGGTTQYF,TGTGCCAGCAGTGAAGGGACTAGCGGGGGGACTACGCAGTATTTT,TRBJ2-3,TRBD2,TRBV2
CASSSALLGDYYGYTF,TGTGCCAGCAGCTCAGCCTTATTAGGGGACTACTATGGCTACACCTTC,TRBJ1-2,-,TRBV7-9
CATSDPRGQGARTGELFF,TGTGCCACCAGTGATCCCCGGGGACAGGGGGCAAGAACCGGGGAGCTGTTTTTT,TRBJ2-2,TRBD1,TRBV24-1
CASSRSSGSTDTQYF,TGTGCCAGCAGCCGGAGTAGCGGGAGCACAGATACGCAGTATTTT,TRBJ2-3,TRBD2,TRBV7-9
CASSPYRGLANTGELFF,TGTGCCAGCAGCCCATACAGGGGGCTCGCGAACACCGGGGAGCTGTTTTTT,TRBJ2-2,TRBD1,TRBV27
CASSEQGGSYEQYF,TGTGCCAGCAGTGAGCAAGGGGGATCCTACGAGCAGTACTTC,TRBJ2-7,-,TRBV6-1
CASSYQGAGDSPLHF,TGTGCCAGCAGTTACCAAGGGGCAGGGGATTCACCCCTCCACTTT,TRBJ1-6,-,TRBV6-5